Listed here are 27 T cell receptor delta chains from one sample, sequenced in a study of DNA immune sequencing with unique molecular identifiers. Genomic DNA underwent 32-plex PCR targeting all 8 TRDV and 4 TRDJ genes. Adapter PCR followed about 3 barcoding PCR cycles that attached a 12-nucleotide UMI. TCRdb used CATT to re-call clones from the multiplex PCR reads. The top ten clones hold about 50% of a sample with approximately 1,900 delta-chain clones, 6.2% of them seen once. The material sequenced was gamma-delta T cells from buffy coat blood. Source of these receptors: a human donor in good health.

This clone was recorded a few times. TCRdb has a much larger clone's protein, which differs at residue 14 from the translation of this DNA, likely because of a read error; what is shown is the protein translated from the DNA. This chain joins TRDV2 and TRDJ1; 10 nucleotides agree with TRDD3. CDR1 is GEAIGNYY, CDR2 EKD, per germline. The V and J ends lost 0 bases and 7 bases, in that order; junction bases with no gene match: 22. The CDR3 has 20 residues. For the CDR3, the DNA is TGTGCCTGTGACACCGTTTCCACAGACTGGGGGATGAAGTGGGACGGTAAACTCATCTTT. This translates into CACDTVSTDWGMKWDGKLIF.

This clone was observed a handful of times. A far larger clone is one base from this, pointing to a likely read error. The chain combines TRDV2 with TRDJ1; 7 bases align to TRDD3. This CDR3 is built from 14 residues. V lost 2 bases, J lost 1 base, and 3 bases stayed unmatched. Per germline, CDR1 GEAIGNYY and CDR2 EKD. CDR3 protein: CACDKLGGTDKLIF. The CDR3 DNA reads as TGTGCCTGTGACAAGCTGGGGGGCACCGATAAACTCATCTTT.

By sample share, this clone is large (0.1 to 1%). This chain links TRDV2 with TRDJ1; D tentatively fits TRDD2 or TRDD3 (8 bases each). Trimming left V 0 bases short and J 0 bases short, with 25 bases between. Germline CDR1 is GEAIGNYY and CDR2 is EKD. This CDR3 spans 20 amino acids. The CDR3 nucleotides are TGTGCCTGTGACACCGTGACTTCCTACGGTGGGGATACTAACACCGATAAACTCATCTTT. This sequence encodes CACDTVTSYGGDTNTDKLIF.

This clone turned up a few times. V and J are TRDV2 and TRDJ1; 10 bases align to TRDD3. The CDR3 extends over 19 amino acids. Germline V gene data show CDR1 as GEAIGNYY and CDR2 as EKD. Trimming took 0 bases from V and 2 from J; bases not matched to a gene: 14. CDR3 DNA: TGTGCCTGTGACACCTATGGGGGATACAAGGGCCTTGCGACCGATAAACTCATCTTT. Translated, it gives CACDTYGGYKGLATDKLIF.

This clone came up a few times. A far larger clone is a single base away, which makes a read error likely. This sample also contains other DNA sequences that code for the same CDR3. The J gene is TRDJ1, the V gene TRDV1; 13 positions match TRDD3. The J gene, missing from TCRdb, was assigned here through DNA to germline matching. The V and J ends lost 2 bases and 4 bases, in that order; junction bases with no gene match: 34. The CDR3 covers 26 residues. Per germline, CDR1 TSWWSYY and CDR2 QGS. The DNA for the CDR3 is TGTGCTCTTGGGGAATCGGCTCCCTACCACCCCCCTCACTGGGGGATACGCGGCATACCTCTCGATAAACTCATCTTT. It specifies CALGESAPYHPPHWGIRGIPLDKLIF.

This clone occurred a few times. TCRdb pairs this DNA with a much larger clone's protein that differs at residue 6, likely a read error; the protein shown was translated from the DNA. CDR3 nucleotides: TGTGCCTGTGACTCCTTTACTGGGGGAGGATACACCGATAAACTCATCTTT. This encodes CACDSFTGGGYTDKLIF. V usage is TRDV2 and J usage is TRDJ1; TRDD3 matches at 9 bases. Germline lookup yields CDR1 GEAIGNYY and CDR2 EKD. Trimming removed 3 bases from V and 0 bases from J; junction bases left unmatched: 10. There are 17 residues in the CDR3.

This clone has only a few counts. The TCRdb protein, from a much larger clone, departs from this DNA's translation at residue 9, likely by read error; the protein shown derives from the DNA. The rearrangement joins TRDV2 to TRDJ1, with unresolved D. The V gene's germline CDR1 is GEAIGNYY and CDR2 EKD. This CDR3 is 15 amino acids long. The V end lost 6 bases, the J end lost 3 bases, and 19 bases lay between the germline ends. The chain's CDR3 is CACLVSRTSADKLIF. Written as DNA, the CDR3 is TGTGCCTGTTTGGTATCCCGTACGAGTGCCGATAAACTCATCTTT.

Worth noting for this clone: TCRdb shows a much larger clone's protein in place of this DNA's translation, and the two differ at residue 8, likely through a read error; the protein shown is translated from the DNA. The chain joins TRDV2 to TRDJ1; tentative D call: TRDD3 (5 bases). The CDR3 has 18 amino acids. Germline CDR1 is GEAIGNYY and CDR2 is EKD. V was trimmed by 0 bases and J by 0 bases, leaving 19 bases between them. As DNA, the CDR3 is TGTGCCTGTGACACCGCGGAGGCAAGGGGACCGTACACCGATAAACTCATCTTT. Its protein is CACDTAEARGPYTDKLIF.

Points on this clone: TCRdb lists the protein of a much larger clone for this DNA, which differs at residue 20, so this is likely a read error; the protein given here is translated from the DNA itself. CDR3 residues: CALGEQGPSPSYPWKGYWGSTPTYTDKLIF. The DNA for the CDR3 is TGTGCTCTTGGGGAACAAGGGCCCTCGCCTTCCTATCCGTGGAAGGGCTATTGGGGGTCCACGCCCACATACACCGATAAACTCATCTTT. V and J are TRDV1 and TRDJ1, with 8 bases fitting TRDD2. Assignment of the J gene here rests on matching the DNA to germline, because TCRdb gives none. The V and J ends lost 1 base and 0 bases, in that order; junction bases with no gene match: 46. This CDR3 comprises 30 residues. From germline, CDR1 is TSWWSYY and CDR2 QGS.

In its sample, this clone was seen a few times. TCRdb's protein for this DNA is that of a much larger clone and differs from the translation at residue 3, likely a read error; the protein shown is the DNA translation. The rearrangement links TRDV2 to TRDJ3; D is possibly TRDD3 (5 bases). Looked up from germline, CDR1 is GEAIGNYY and CDR2 is EKD. This CDR3 has 20 amino acids. For the CDR3, the DNA is TGTGCCAGTGACCCTGTCGACCATTCGATACCGCCCTGGGACACCCGACAGATGTTTTTC. It is translated as CASDPVDHSIPPWDTRQMFF.

The sample holds a few counts of this clone. TCRdb's listed protein matches a much larger clone and diverges from this DNA's translation at residue 7, likely through a read error; the protein shown comes from the DNA. The chain joins TRDV2 to TRDJ1, with D unclear. The V gene's germline CDR1 is GEAIGNYY and CDR2 EKD. V lost 2 bases and J 4 bases, leaving 10 bases between the germline ends. This CDR3 region has 13 residues. CDR3 residues: CACDNLWDDKLIF. The CDR3, as DNA: TGTGCCTGTGACAACCTGTGGGACGATAAACTCATCTTT.

On this clone itself: This likely came from a read error, as a far larger clone is one base away. Other DNA sequences in the sample encode the same CDR3. This chain links TRDV2 with TRDJ1; D gene unclear. Germline CDR1 and CDR2: GEAIGNYY and EKD. V was shortened by 3 bases and J by 0 bases, with 13 bases between the two germline ends. This CDR3 spans 15 amino acids. The CDR3 is CACDSLYSYTDKLIF. The DNA of the CDR3 is TGTGCCTGTGACTCCCTTTACTCGTACACCGATAAACTCATCTTT.

In this sample, this clone turned up a few times. TCRdb's protein, taken from a much larger clone, differs from this DNA's translation at residue 10, likely owing to a read error; the protein displayed comes from the DNA. The chain is built from TRDV2 and TRDJ1; 8 bases map to TRDD3. This CDR3 is 17 amino acids long. The V and J ends lost 3 bases and 2 bases, in that order; junction bases with no gene match: 13. Germline V gene data show CDR1 as GEAIGNYY and CDR2 as EKD. The CDR3 protein is CACDPLAGGHGTDKLIF. CDR3 DNA sequence: TGTGCCTGTGACCCTTTGGCTGGGGGACACGGGACCGATAAACTCATCTTT.

This clone has a handful of counts. This probably arose from a read error, given a far larger clone one base away. Other nucleotide sequences from this sample produce the same CDR3. V gene TRDV1 combines with J gene TRDJ1, with 7 bases that match TRDD3. Because TCRdb records no J gene, it was assigned here through a match of the DNA to germline. The CDR3 has 26 amino acids. V lost 2 bases, J lost 4 bases, and 40 bases stayed unmatched. Germline V gene sequence: CDR1 TSWWSYY, CDR2 QGS. In nucleotides, the CDR3 is TGTGCTCTTGGGGAATCGGCCCCCTACCACCCCCCTCACTGGGGAATACGCGGCATACCTCTCGATAAACTCATCTTT. Translation: CALGESAPYHPPHWGIRGIPLDKLIF.

Within the sample, this clone is large (0.1 to 1%). The sample carries other DNA sequences with the same CDR3. Written as DNA, the CDR3 is TGTGCCTGTGAAAGCCTTCCTACGGAGAGTGGGATAACCACCGATAAACTCATCTTT. Its protein is CACESLPTESGITTDKLIF. This chain uses TRDV2 with TRDJ1; 9 positions agree with TRDD2. CDR3 size: 19 residues. J gave up 1 base and V 4 bases, and 18 bases lay outside the gene matches. Germline assignment: CDR1 GEAIGNYY and CDR2 EKD.

This clone was seen a few times. For this DNA, TCRdb reports the protein of a much larger clone, which diverges at residue 24, most likely from a read error; the protein presented here is translated directly from the DNA. V gene TRDV1 was called; the J gene was not; the table assigns TRDD3, which was not confirmed against the DNA. This CDR3 contains 26 residues. Germline loops: CDR1 TSWWSYY, CDR2 QGS. The CDR3 DNA reads TGTGCTCTTGGGGAATCGGCCCCCTACCACCCCCCTCACTGGGGGATACGCGGCATACCTCTCGATAAAGTCATCTTT. Protein product: CALGESAPYHPPHWGIRGIPLDKVIF.

As to this clone: A far larger clone is only one base removed, so a read error is likely. The chain couples TRDV2 to TRDJ1; a possible D gene is TRDD3 (5 bases). The CDR3 runs to 15 residues. Looked up from germline, CDR1 is GEAIGNYY and CDR2 is EKD. CDR3 region: CSCDSFPPGTDKLIF. The DNA of the CDR3 is TGTTCCTGTGACTCGTTCCCACCTGGGACCGATAAACTCATCTTT.

This clone was counted between two and nine times. The TCRdb record carries a much larger clone's protein, which differs from this DNA's translation at residue 8; a read error is the likely cause, and the protein listed here is the DNA translation. This chain connects TRDV2 to TRDJ1, with 7 bases aligning to TRDD3. V lost 2 bases to trimming and J lost 7 bases; unmatched junction nucleotides: 12. This CDR3 spans 15 amino acids. The germline gives CDR1 GEAIGNYY, CDR2 EKD. This chain's CDR3 is CACDKMGETGPKLIF. The CDR3 DNA is TGTGCCTGTGACAAGATGGGGGAAACTGGCCCTAAACTCATCTTT.

This clone is classed as medium-sized. The chain employs TRDV1 and TRDJ1; D is possibly TRDD3 (6 bases). TCRdb offers no J gene call, so here the DNA was matched to germline to obtain one. The V gene's germline CDR1 is TSWWSYY and CDR2 QGS. The CDR3 runs 24 residues. V was trimmed by 0 bases and J by 0 bases, leaving 35 bases between them. The DNA of the CDR3 is TGTGCTCTTGGGGAACTATTGGGTCTCGTTATCAGGGGCAGGGATAGAGGGTACACCGATAAACTCATCTTT. Translation gives CALGELLGLVIRGRDRGYTDKLIF.

This clone was seen a few times. Since a far larger clone is one base different, this is likely a read error. Other nucleotide sequences from this sample produce the same CDR3. CDR3 nucleotides: TGTGCCTGTGACACCGTGGGAGCTACCGATAAACTCATCTTT. The encoded protein is CACDTVGATDKLIF. This chain connects TRDV2 to TRDJ1; D remains ambiguous. Per germline, CDR1 GEAIGNYY and CDR2 EKD. Deletions cut 0 bases from V and 2 bases from J, with 9 bases between. This CDR3 comprises 14 residues.

This clone is termed medium-sized (0.01 to 0.1%). This same CDR3 is encoded by further DNA sequences in the sample. The genes are TRDV2 and TRDJ1, with D tentatively TRDD3 (6 bases). The CDR3 length is 20 residues. Germline V gene sequence: CDR1 GEAIGNYY, CDR2 EKD. V was cut by 0 bases and J by 0 bases, with 25 bases left in between. CDR3: CACDTVRGTSIRSYTDKLIF. As DNA, the CDR3 is TGTGCCTGTGACACCGTCCGGGGGACGTCGATACGCTCCTACACCGATAAACTCATCTTT.

This clone has only a few counts. TCRdb has a much larger clone's protein, which differs at residue 7 from the translation of this DNA, likely because of a read error; what is shown is the protein translated from the DNA. The V and J genes are TRDV1 and TRDJ1; 9 nucleotides line up with TRDD3. TCRdb leaves out the J gene; it was filled in here by matching the DNA to germline. This CDR3 region has 24 residues. Germline V lookup: CDR1 TSWWSYY, CDR2 QGS. Trimming at V came to 4 bases and at J to 0 bases, leaving 30 bases not matched to a gene. CDR3 sequence (DNA): TGTGCTCTTGGGGTGTCCCTCCTTGGCCCTGGGGATACGAGTACCCCTCCGTACACCGATAAACTCATCTTT. It encodes CALGVSLLGPGDTSTPPYTDKLIF.

A word on this clone: This likely reflects a read error, since a far larger clone is one base away. Other nucleotide sequences in the sample specify the same CDR3. CDR3 region: CACDDLGGYAGFTDKLIF. In DNA, the CDR3 is TGTGCCTGTGACGATCTTGGGGGATACGCTGGTTTCACCGATAAACTCATCTTT. This chain joins TRDV2 and TRDJ1; 11 bases agree with TRDD3. The junction had 12 bases not matched to a gene; V was cut back by 3 bases and J by 1 base. CDR3 length equals 18 residues. From germline, CDR1 is GEAIGNYY and CDR2 EKD.

A note on this clone: This likely traces to a read error, being one base from a far larger clone. The sample carries other DNA sequences with the same CDR3. The V gene is TRDV2, the J gene TRDJ2, with a weak D call TRDD3 (6 bases). This CDR3 region has 15 residues. The germline V gene has CDR1 GEAIGNYY and CDR2 EKD. DNA of the CDR3: TGTGCCTGTGACGAAGTGGGGGGCCTGACAGCACAACTCTTTTTT. Translation: CACDEVGGLTAQLFF.

This clone was seen many times. The chain has TRDV2 and TRDJ1, with 13 bases lining up with TRDD3. With V trimmed by 1 base and J by 0 bases, 16 bases remained unmatched. The germline V gene has CDR1 GEAIGNYY and CDR2 EKD. The CDR3 runs to 21 residues. The CDR3 loop is CACDTGNLRLGDTKYTDKLIF. The CDR3 DNA follows: TGTGCCTGTGACACAGGGAACCTTCGACTGGGGGATACGAAGTACACCGATAAACTCATCTTT.

As concerns this clone: This DNA translates differently at residue 18 from the TCRdb protein, which is that of a much larger clone; a read error is likely, and the protein shown is the DNA's own translation. The rearrangement uses TRDV1 and TRDJ1; 9 nucleotides match TRDD3. In the absence of a J gene in TCRdb, the DNA was matched to germline to assign it here. The germline gives CDR1 TSWWSYY, CDR2 QGS. Trimming removed 4 bases from V and 1 base from J; junction bases left unmatched: 31. CDR3 length equals 24 residues. CDR3 coding DNA: TGTGCTCTTGGGGTGTCCCCCCTTGGCCCTGGGGATACGAGTACCCCTCCGTGCACCGATAAACTCATCTTT. It specifies CALGVSPLGPGDTSTPPCTDKLIF.

Remarks on this clone: The mismatch at residue 5 between this DNA's translation and the TCRdb protein of a much larger clone likely reflects a read error; the protein shown is translated from the DNA. The V and J genes are TRDV1 and TRDJ1, with 13 nucleotides matching TRDD3. The J gene, absent from TCRdb, was called here by matching the DNA to germline. V shed 5 bases and J 4 bases; nucleotides not matched to a gene: 37. Germline V gene lookup returns CDR1 TSWWSYY and CDR2 QGS. This CDR3 is 26 amino acids long. The CDR3 DNA reads as TGTGCTCTTGGGCAATCGGCCCCCTACCACCCCCCTCACTGGGGGATACGCGGCATACCTCTCGATAAACTCATCTTT. Translating it yields CALGQSAPYHPPHWGIRGIPLDKLIF.